This TCR beta chain was captured in a study of T cells in localized non-small cell lung cancer. Trimming took 8 bases from V and 5 from J, leaving 21 bases between them. This CDR3 is 15 amino acids long. CDR1 and CDR2 from the germline V gene are SNHLY and FYNNEI. General study results and limits: Higher adjacent-lung clonality was associated with shorter survival. Adjacent lung had a median roughly 50 of the 100 largest tumor clones. Tumor showed lower T cell clonality than uninvolved adjacent lung, where it was highest.

Details on this clone: Its antigen is not identified.

Data came from immunoSEQ multiplex PCR; TCRdb stores just in-frame clones and leaves some out. The data contain 30,000 to 45,000 clones, approximately 88% of them singletons. The specimen was peripheral blood, collected before any cancer treatment. This sequence joins TRBV2 and TRBJ1-1, with a possible D match to TRBD1 (5 bases). This receptor was identified in a woman aged 40-69 years with stage I lung adenocarcinoma. The CDR3 here is CASVQTAKGRTEAFF. Here the CDR3 DNA reads TGTGCCAGCGTTCAGACAGCAAAAGGTCGGACTGAAGCTTTCTTT. Filled out from reference TRBV2 and TRBJ1-1, the complete variable domain reads EPEVTQTPSHQVTQMGQEVILRCVPISNHLYFYWYRQILGQKVEFLVSFYNNEISEKSEIFDDQFSVERPDGSNFTLKIRSTKLEDSAMYFCASVQTAKGRTEAFFGQGTRLTVV.